A single sample gave rise to the 29 T cell receptor beta chains below, sequenced in a study of Graves' ophthalmopathy and Graves' hyperthyroidism. RNA transcripts yielded amplified TCR beta CDR3 regions. Scientists carried out first-round RT-PCR using HTBI primers and then a second-round multiplex PCR. TCRdb reanalysed the multiplex PCR reads using MiXCR and keeps one entry per CDR3 protein. The table has 200,000 to 250,000 distinct CDR3 sequences, just under 30% seen once. The material sequenced was peripheral blood. The receptors here all came from a man aged 45-65 years with Graves' ophthalmopathy.

This clonotype came up many times. The chain combines TRBV2 with TRBJ2-6; possibly TRBD1 for D (5 bases). Trimming cost V 4 bases and J 2 bases, with 9 bases left between them. The CDR3 is made up of 15 amino acids. The germline V gene encodes CDR1 SNHLY and CDR2 FYNNEI. The CDR3 loop reads CASSAGFPGANVLTF. The CDR3 region has the DNA TGTGCCAGCAGTGCAGGGTTCCCTGGGGCCAACGTCCTGACTTTC. The whole variable domain, remainder taken from reference TRBV2 and TRBJ2-6, is EPEVTQTPSHQVTQMGQEVILRCVPISNHLYFYWYRQILGQKVEFLVSFYNNEISEKSEIFDDQFSVERPDGSNFTLKIRSTKLEDSAMYFCASSAGFPGANVLTFGAGSRLTVL.

This chain uses TRBV7-8 with TRBJ1-6; a possible D gene is TRBD1 (5 bases). Trimming removed 4 bases from V and 10 bases from J, with 17 bases in between. The CDR3 covers 15 residues. Germline values: CDR1 SGHVS, CDR2 FQNEAQ. This CDR3 reads CASSSFRALESPLHF. The CDR3 nucleotides are TGTGCCAGCAGCTCCTTCAGGGCGTTGGAGTCACCCCTCCACTTT.

The J gene is TRBJ1-1, the V gene TRBV12-3 or TRBV12-4; D remains unclear. The length of the CDR3 is 14 residues. V was clipped by 4 bases and J by 3 bases, with 12 bases between them. In DNA form, the CDR3 reads TGTGCCAGCAGTTCTCGGGGTTGGTACACTGAAGCTTTCTTT. Translating it yields CASSSRGWYTEAFF.

Ten or more counts support this clonotype. The V call is TRBV19, the J call TRBJ1-2, with TRBD1 identical over 7 bases. Trimming removed 4 bases from V and 4 bases from J; junction bases left unmatched: 12. From germline, CDR1 is LNHDA and CDR2 SQIVND (reference sequence). The CDR3 totals 16 residues. This CDR3 is CASSRSGQALSYGYTF. CDR3 nucleotide sequence: TGTGCCAGTAGTAGAAGTGGACAGGCTTTATCCTATGGCTACACCTTC. The variable domain in full, with the rest retrieved from reference TRBV19 and TRBJ1-2, is DGGITQSPKYLFRKEGQNVTLSCEQNLNHDAMYWYRQDPGQGLRLIYYSQIVNDFQKGDIAEGYSVSREKKESFPLTVTSAQKNPTAFYLCASSRSGQALSYGYTFGSGTRLTVV.

In this sample, this clonotype turned up many times. This chain links TRBV24-1 with TRBJ2-7, with a tentative D call TRBD1 (6 bases). Per germline, CDR1 KGHDR and CDR2 SFDVKD. The V gene lost 3 bases and the J gene lost 2 bases, with 13 bases spanning the gap. CDR3 length: 15 amino acids. The CDR3, as DNA: TGTGCCACCAGTGATATCGACAGGTCGCCCTACGAGCAGTACTTC. Its translation is CATSDIDRSPYEQYF.

V gene TRBV7-8 combines with J gene TRBJ2-2; the D is unclear. V lost 1 base to trimming and J lost 1 base, with 7 bases between them. The CDR3 consists of 15 residues. Germline CDR1 reads SGHVS; CDR2 reads FQNEAQ. The CDR3 sequence is CASSLVAVNTGELFF. CDR3 DNA sequence: TGTGCCAGCAGCTTAGTCGCGGTGAACACCGGGGAGCTGTTTTTT. The complete variable domain, with remaining parts taken from reference TRBV7-8 and TRBJ2-2, reads GAGVSQSPRYKVAKRGQDVALRCDPISGHVSLFWYQQALGQGPEFLTYFQNEAQLDKSGLPSDRFFAERPEGSVSTLKIQRTQQEDSAVYLCASSLVAVNTGELFFGEGSRLTVL.

The chain carries TRBV19 and TRBJ1-2, with D maybe TRBD1 (6 bases). The CDR3 totals 13 residues. The germline V gene encodes CDR1 LNHDA and CDR2 SQIVND (reference sequence). Between the trimmed V and J ends, which lost 10 bases and 3 bases, there was a span of 15 bases. The CDR3 reads CATATAGDYGYTF. The CDR3, as DNA: TGTGCCACCGCGACTGCAGGGGACTATGGCTACACCTTC.

This clonotype has a count of ten or more. V is TRBV29-1 and J is TRBJ2-5, with D unresolved. This CDR3 contains 11 residues. Per the germline V gene, CDR1 is SQVTM and CDR2 is ANQGSEA. Deletions cut 1 base from V and 5 bases from J, with 5 bases between. This CDR3 is CSVEVWETQYF. The CDR3 nucleotides read TGCAGCGTTGAAGTGTGGGAGACCCAGTACTTC.

At least ten counts were recorded for this clonotype. The V gene is TRBV12-3 or TRBV12-4, the J gene TRBJ1-5, with TRBD1 identical over 7 bases. V trimming: 4 bases; J trimming: 7 bases; junction bases outside the gene matches: 4. This CDR3 contains 13 residues. The CDR3 reads CASSSGGDQPQHF. CDR3 nucleotide sequence: TGTGCCAGCAGTTCAGGGGGTGACCAGCCCCAGCATTTT.

The V gene is TRBV20-1, the J gene TRBJ2-7; possibly TRBD1 for D (5 bases). CDR3 length: 12 residues. Germline V gene sequence: CDR1 DFQATT, CDR2 SNEGSKA (reference sequence). Trimming took off 0 bases at V and 8 bases at J, with 11 bases between the two ends. This chain's CDR3 is CSARDQQGKQYF. CDR3 DNA sequence: TGCAGTGCTAGAGATCAGCAGGGCAAGCAGTACTTC.

The chain links TRBV6-1 to TRBJ2-7, with unresolved D. The germline V gene has CDR1 MNHNS and CDR2 SASEGT. The CDR3 sequence is 13 residues long. V lost 6 bases and J lost 1, with 10 bases in between. The CDR3 DNA is TGTGCCAGCAGGATGACTGGTTCCTACGAGCAGTACTTC. Residues: CASRMTGSYEQYF.

The CDR3 here is CASKDKGSEAFF. The CDR3 region has the DNA TGTGCCAGCAAAGATAAGGGGTCTGAAGCTTTCTTT. The V call is TRBV12-3 or TRBV12-4, the J call TRBJ1-1, with a weak D call TRBD1 (5 bases). Deletions cut 7 bases from V and 6 bases from J, with 12 bases between. The CDR3 totals 12 residues.

The chain couples TRBV6-1 to TRBJ1-1, with TRBD1 identical over 9 bases. The CDR3 extends over 15 amino acids. Germline V gene lookup returns CDR1 MNHNS and CDR2 SASEGT. V was clipped by 6 bases and J by 6 bases; unmatched bases: 11. In DNA form, the CDR3 reads TGTGCCAGCAGCCTTAAAGGGACAGGGTCCCCTGAAGCTTTCTTT. Its protein product is CASSLKGTGSPEAFF.

This clonotype was picked up many times. CDR3 DNA: TGTGCCAGCAGTTTAGGTCTGGGGGGCCGGGAGACCCAGTACTTC. Protein sequence: CASSLGLGGRETQYF. The chain joins TRBV12-3 or TRBV12-4 to TRBJ2-5, with D perhaps assigned TRBD1 or TRBD2 (6 bases each). This CDR3 is 15 amino acids long. The V end lost 1 base, the J end lost 5 bases, and 14 bases lay between the germline ends.

This clonotype was recorded at least ten times. The rearrangement joins TRBV6-2 or TRBV6-3 to TRBJ1-1; 8 bases line up with TRBD1. This CDR3 contains 12 residues. Germline assignment: CDR1 MNHEY and CDR2 SVGEGT. V lost 5 bases and J lost 6; bases outside the gene matches: 2. DNA for the CDR3: TGTGCCAGCAGTCGGACAGGGCCTGAAGCTTTCTTT. It yields the protein CASSRTGPEAFF.

This clonotype was counted many times. The chain couples TRBV20-1 to TRBJ1-6, with TRBD1 as a possible D gene (6 bases). V shed 6 bases and J shed 5 bases, with 17 bases lying between them. The CDR3 has 15 amino acids. Germline V gives CDR1 DFQATT, CDR2 SNEGSKA (reference sequence). CDR3 amino acids: CSARRGGGNNSPLHF. CDR3 DNA sequence: TGCAGTGCCAGGCGGGGGGGCGGTAATAATTCACCCCTCCACTTT.

This clonotype was counted only a few times. This rearrangement joins TRBV6-2 or TRBV6-3 to TRBJ2-7; 8 nucleotides line up with TRBD1. Germline loops: CDR1 MNHEY, CDR2 SVGEGT. This CDR3 comprises 13 residues. Trimming took 6 bases from V and 6 from J; bases not matched to a gene: 7. CDR3: CASRPSGTGEQYF. In DNA form, the CDR3 reads TGTGCCAGCAGGCCATCAGGGACAGGCGAGCAGTACTTC.

Ten or more counts support this clonotype. CDR3 coding DNA: TGTGCCAGCAGCCTCACTCGGCAAGCGGGACGGGCCTACGAGCAGTACTTC. Encoded protein: CASSLTRQAGRAYEQYF. The rearrangement joins TRBV11-1 to TRBJ2-7; 7 bases match TRBD2. CDR3 length: 17 amino acids. Germline V CDR1 and CDR2: SGHAT, FQDESV (reference sequence). V dropped 5 bases and J dropped 2; count of bases not matched to a gene: 15. Full variable domain (missing parts from reference TRBV11-1 and TRBJ2-7): EAEVAQSPRYKITEKSQAVAFWCDPISGHATLYWYRQILGQGPELLVQFQDESVVDDSQLPKDRFSAERLKGVDSTLKIQPAELGDSAMYLCASSLTRQAGRAYEQYFGPGTRLTVT.

This clonotype was detected many times. One base away lies a much larger clone, so this may be a sequencing read error. The rearrangement links TRBV6-2 or TRBV6-3 to TRBJ1-2; possible D gene TRBD1, 5 bases. Trimming pared 5 bases from V and 8 bases from J, leaving 15 bases between. Germline V gene data show CDR1 as MNHEY and CDR2 as SVGEGT. This CDR3 has 13 amino acids. CDR3 protein: CASSPPGPTGYTF. The CDR3 DNA sequence: TGTGCCAGCAGTCCCCCGGGACCGACCGGCTACACCTTC.

The chain couples TRBV11-1 to TRBJ2-7; TRBD2 aligns across 12 bases. Unmatched junction bases numbered 13, after V lost 5 bases and J lost 5 bases. Germline lookup yields CDR1 SGHAT and CDR2 FQDESV (reference sequence). This CDR3 is built from 17 residues. CDR3: CASSKVGTSGFGHEQYF. In DNA form, the CDR3 reads TGTGCCAGCAGCAAAGTAGGGACTAGCGGGTTTGGGCACGAGCAGTACTTC.

This clonotype was detected many times. The chain combines TRBV18 with TRBJ1-1; weak D call: TRBD1 (5 bases). The CDR3 totals 14 residues. The V gene lost 6 bases and the J gene lost 1 base, with 12 bases spanning the gap. Germline V gene data show CDR1 as KGHSH and CDR2 as LQKENI. CDR3 DNA sequence: TGTGCCAGCTCTCCGGGACTGCAGAACACTGAAGCTTTCTTT. This encodes CASSPGLQNTEAFF. Combining the CDR3 with reference TRBV18 and TRBJ1-1 gives the whole variable domain NAGVMQNPRHLVRRRGQEARLRCSPMKGHSHVYWYRQLPEEGLKFMVYLQKENIIDESGMPKERFSAEFPKEGPSILRIQQVVRGDSAAYFCASSPGLQNTEAFFGQGTRLTVV.

The rearrangement uses TRBV20-1 and TRBJ2-7, with 8 bases lining up with TRBD2. Germline V gene data show CDR1 as DFQATT and CDR2 as SNEGSKA (reference sequence). The CDR3 sequence is 14 residues long. Germline trimming cut 6 bases from V and 1 base from J; bases unmatched to any gene: 8. Here the CDR3 reads CSAGEAGESYEQYF. CDR3 coding DNA: TGCAGTGCGGGGGAAGCGGGAGAGTCCTACGAGCAGTACTTC.

The table lists this clonotype with a count of one. The rearrangement joins TRBV15 to TRBJ2-5, with 9 bases aligning to TRBD1. The CDR3 consists of 18 residues. In germline, CDR1 is LNHNV, CDR2 YYDKDF (reference sequence). After removal of 3 bases from V and 4 bases from J, the junction contained 15 bases not matched to a gene. Written as DNA, the CDR3 is TGTGCCACCAGCAGCTTAGCTCCGGGACAGGGAATGACAGAGACCCAGTACTTC. Its translation: CATSSLAPGQGMTETQYF.

This clonotype was seen at least ten times. The CDR3 spells CAWTGQGIGGYTF. CDR3 nucleotide sequence: TGTGCCTGGACGGGACAGGGGATTGGCGGCTACACCTTC. This chain uses TRBV30 with TRBJ1-2; 10 positions agree with TRBD1. Germline V gene lookup returns CDR1 GTSNPN and CDR2 SVGIG (reference sequence). The CDR3 is 13 residues long. Germline trimming cut 4 bases from V and 8 bases from J; bases unmatched to any gene: 7. The full variable domain, in which reference TRBV30 and TRBJ1-2 provide the parts outside the CDR3, is SQTIHQWPATLVQPVGSPLSLECTVEGTSNPNLYWYRQAAGRGLQLLFYSVGIGQISSEVPQNLSASRPQDRQFILSSKKLLLSDSGFYLCAWTGQGIGGYTFGSGTRLTVV.

In its sample, this clonotype was seen many times. The J gene is TRBJ2-2, the V gene TRBV24-1, with TRBD1 matching over 10 bases. The germline V gene encodes CDR1 KGHDR and CDR2 SFDVKD. The CDR3 loop spans 18 amino acids. The ends lost 4 bases at V and 4 bases at J; junction bases unmatched: 11. This CDR3 reads CATSDTYRDRGSTGELFF. The CDR3 bases are TGTGCCACCAGTGACACGTACCGGGACAGGGGATCCACCGGGGAGCTGTTTTTT.

The rearrangement links TRBV6-5 to TRBJ2-5, with TRBD2 matching over 12 bases. The germline gives CDR1 MNHEY, CDR2 SVGAGI. V lost 2 bases to trimming and J lost 4 bases; unmatched junction nucleotides: 5. The CDR3 loop spans 16 amino acids. In DNA, the CDR3 is TGTGCCAGCAGTTACCGACTAGCGGGAGTCGCAGAGACCCAGTACTTC. Translated: CASSYRLAGVAETQYF.

At least ten counts were recorded for this clonotype. The rearrangement links TRBV7-9 to TRBJ2-5, with TRBD2 identical over 12 bases. V trimming: 5 bases; J trimming: 5 bases; junction bases outside the gene matches: 3. The CDR3 totals 14 residues. Germline V lookup: CDR1 SEHNR, CDR2 FQNEAQ (reference sequence). In nucleotides, the CDR3 is TGTGCCAGCAGCCCTACTAGCGGGAGGGAGACCCAGTACTTC. Protein sequence: CASSPTSGRETQYF. The full variable domain, in which reference TRBV7-9 and TRBJ2-5 provide the parts outside the CDR3, is DTGVSQNPRHKITKRGQNVTFRCDPISEHNRLYWYRQTLGQGPEFLTYFQNEAQLEKSRLLSDRFSAERPKGSFSTLEIQRTEQGDSAMYLCASSPTSGRETQYFGPGTRLLVL.

This clonotype was counted ten times or more. The chain carries TRBV9 and TRBJ1-3, with D possibly TRBD1 on 6 matching bases. Germline CDR1 and CDR2: SGDLS and YYNGEE. The CDR3 covers 16 residues. Trimming pared 2 bases from V and 0 bases from J, leaving 12 bases between. The CDR3 region is CASSVSTGISGNTIYF. DNA of the CDR3: TGTGCCAGCAGCGTTTCGACAGGAATCTCTGGAAACACCATATATTTT.

This clonotype was seen repeatedly, ten times or more. The chain uses TRBV27 and TRBJ2-7; D not resolved. The CDR3 consists of 14 residues. The germline V gene encodes CDR1 MNHEY and CDR2 SMNVEV (reference sequence). V was shortened by 5 bases and J by 2 bases, with 13 bases between the two germline ends. CDR3 in DNA: TGTGCCAGCAGTCAAGAGACAAGCCCCTACGAGCAGTACTTC. This encodes CASSQETSPYEQYF.